This TCR beta chain was sequenced during a study of cytomegalovirus exposure and HLA in healthy donors. Generated by immunoSEQ multiplex PCR, the TCRdb table keeps only in-frame clones and is missing some. The sample records more than 110,000 clones, approximately 87% being singletons. The germline V gene has CDR1 MDHEN and CDR2 SYDVKM. This CDR3 is 19 amino acids long. The V gene lost 4 bases and the J gene lost 1 base, with 23 bases spanning the gap. This TCR was recovered from a man aged 18 to 29 in good health and CMV-seronegative. This chain uses TRBV28 with TRBJ1-5; D may be TRBD1 (5 bases). The sequenced material came from PBMCs. The CDR3 region has the DNA TGTGCCAGCAGTTCACCCTCTGGGTGGGGGGAGAGGAGCAATCAGCCCCAGCATTTT. Amino acids: CASSSPSGWGERSNQPQHF. Based on the CDR3 plus reference TRBV28 and TRBJ1-5, the full variable domain is DVKVTQSSRYLVKRTGEKVFLECVQDMDHENMFWYRQDPGLGLRLIYFSYDVKMKEKGDIPEGYSVSREKKERFSLILESASTNQTSMYLCASSSPSGWGERSNQPQHFGDGTRLSIL.